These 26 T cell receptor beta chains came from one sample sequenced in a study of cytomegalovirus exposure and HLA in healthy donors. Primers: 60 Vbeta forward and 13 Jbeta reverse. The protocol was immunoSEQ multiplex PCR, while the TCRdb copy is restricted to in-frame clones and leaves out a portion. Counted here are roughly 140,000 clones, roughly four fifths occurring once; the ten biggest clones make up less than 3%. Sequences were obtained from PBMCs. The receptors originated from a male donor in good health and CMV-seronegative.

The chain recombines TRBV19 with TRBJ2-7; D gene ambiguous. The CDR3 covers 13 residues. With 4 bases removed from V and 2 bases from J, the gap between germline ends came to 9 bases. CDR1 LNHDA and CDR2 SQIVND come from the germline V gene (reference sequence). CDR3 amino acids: CASSRAHAYEQYF. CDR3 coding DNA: TGTGCCAGTAGTAGGGCGCATGCCTACGAGCAGTACTTC.

CDR3 bases: TGCGCCAGCAGTGAGTTCGACTATGGCTACACCTTC. The encoded protein is CASSEFDYGYTF. The chain couples TRBV10-2 to TRBJ1-2; no firm D call. The CDR3 covers 12 residues. The germline CDR1 and CDR2 sequences are WSHSY and SAAADI. Trimming stripped 1 base from V and 3 bases from J, with 3 bases between.

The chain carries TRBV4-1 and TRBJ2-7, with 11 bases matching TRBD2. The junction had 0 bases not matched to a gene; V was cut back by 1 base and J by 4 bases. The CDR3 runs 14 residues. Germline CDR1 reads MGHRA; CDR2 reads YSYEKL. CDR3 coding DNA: TGCGCCAGCAGCCAAGGGACTAGCGGGTACGAGCAGTACTTC. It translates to CASSQGTSGYEQYF.

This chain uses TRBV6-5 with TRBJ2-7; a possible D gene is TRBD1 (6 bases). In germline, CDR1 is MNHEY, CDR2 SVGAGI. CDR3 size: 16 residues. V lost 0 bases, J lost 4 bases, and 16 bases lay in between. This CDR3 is CASSYSASTGRYEQYF. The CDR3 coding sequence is TGTGCCAGCAGTTACTCGGCGAGCACAGGGAGATACGAGCAGTACTTC.

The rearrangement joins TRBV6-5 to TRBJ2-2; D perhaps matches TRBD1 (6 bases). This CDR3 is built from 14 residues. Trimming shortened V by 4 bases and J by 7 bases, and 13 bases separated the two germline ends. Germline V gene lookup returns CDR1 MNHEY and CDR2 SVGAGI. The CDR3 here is CASSLQGEGGELFF. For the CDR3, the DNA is TGTGCCAGCAGTTTACAGGGAGAGGGCGGGGAGCTGTTTTTT.

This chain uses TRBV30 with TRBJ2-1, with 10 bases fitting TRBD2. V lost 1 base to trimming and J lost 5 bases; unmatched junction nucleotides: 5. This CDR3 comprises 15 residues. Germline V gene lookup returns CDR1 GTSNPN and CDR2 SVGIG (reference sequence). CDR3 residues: CAWSEPSGGNNEQFF. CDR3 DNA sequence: TGTGCCTGGAGTGAACCTAGCGGGGGAAACAATGAGCAGTTCTTC.

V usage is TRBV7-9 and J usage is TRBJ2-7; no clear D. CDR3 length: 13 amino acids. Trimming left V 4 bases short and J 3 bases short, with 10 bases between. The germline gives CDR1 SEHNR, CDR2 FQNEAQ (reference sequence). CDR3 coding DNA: TGTGCCAGCAGCTCATTAGACTTCTACGAGCAGTACTTC. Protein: CASSSLDFYEQYF. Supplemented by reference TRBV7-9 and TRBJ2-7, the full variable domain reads DTGVSQNPRHKITKRGQNVTFRCDPISEHNRLYWYRQTLGQGPEFLTYFQNEAQLEKSRLLSDRFSAERPKGSFSTLEIQRTEQGDSAMYLCASSSLDFYEQYFGPGTRLTVT.

The CDR3 loop is CASSQVVADQETQYF. The CDR3 DNA sequence: TGTGCCAGCAGCCAAGTAGTTGCGGACCAAGAGACCCAGTACTTC. The J gene is TRBJ2-5, the V gene TRBV4-2; no clear D. Per the germline V gene, CDR1 is LGHNA and CDR2 is YNFKEQ. The CDR3 contains 15 residues. V was pared by 1 base and J by 0 bases, with 9 bases between.

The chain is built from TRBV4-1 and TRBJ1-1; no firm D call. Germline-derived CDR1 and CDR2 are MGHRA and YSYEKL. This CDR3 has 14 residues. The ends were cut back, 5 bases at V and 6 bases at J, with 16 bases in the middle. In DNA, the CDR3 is TGCGCCAGCAGCTCGATATCCGGGGTTTCTGAAGCTTTCTTT. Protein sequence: CASSSISGVSEAFF.

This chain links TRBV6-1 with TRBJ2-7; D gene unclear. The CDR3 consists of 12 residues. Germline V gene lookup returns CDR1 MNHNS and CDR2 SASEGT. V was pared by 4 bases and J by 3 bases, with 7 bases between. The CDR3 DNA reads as TGTGCCAGCAGTGCTAGGTACTACGAGCAGTACTTC. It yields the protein CASSARYYEQYF.

The CDR3 loop reads CASSPAGGPRYGYTF. CDR3 nucleotides: TGTGCCAGCAGTCCGGCCGGGGGACCACGCTATGGCTACACCTTC. This chain joins TRBV5-4 and TRBJ1-2; D is possibly TRBD1 (5 bases). The CDR3 has 15 amino acids. Trimming left V 5 bases short and J 4 bases short, with 18 bases between. Germline V gene lookup returns CDR1 SGHNT and CDR2 YYREEE (reference sequence).

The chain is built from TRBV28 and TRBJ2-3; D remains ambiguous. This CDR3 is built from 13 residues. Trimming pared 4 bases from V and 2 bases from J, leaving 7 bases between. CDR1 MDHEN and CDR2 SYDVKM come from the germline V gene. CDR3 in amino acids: CASSSSYTDTQYF. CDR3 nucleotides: TGTGCCAGCAGTTCCTCCTACACAGATACGCAGTATTTT. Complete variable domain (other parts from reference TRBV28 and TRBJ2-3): DVKVTQSSRYLVKRTGEKVFLECVQDMDHENMFWYRQDPGLGLRLIYFSYDVKMKEKGDIPEGYSVSREKKERFSLILESASTNQTSMYLCASSSSYTDTQYFGPGTRLTVL.

CDR3 protein: CASMPADSLGFLSNQPQHF. CDR3 DNA sequence: TGTGCCAGCATGCCCGCAGACAGTCTAGGATTTCTTAGCAATCAGCCCCAGCATTTT. V and J are TRBV28 and TRBJ1-5; D is perhaps TRBD1 (5 bases). Trimming stripped 7 bases from V and 0 bases from J, with 25 bases between. The CDR3 extends over 19 amino acids. Germline loops: CDR1 MDHEN, CDR2 SYDVKM. Based on the CDR3 plus reference TRBV28 and TRBJ1-5, the full variable domain is DVKVTQSSRYLVKRTGEKVFLECVQDMDHENMFWYRQDPGLGLRLIYFSYDVKMKEKGDIPEGYSVSREKKERFSLILESASTNQTSMYLCASMPADSLGFLSNQPQHFGDGTRLSIL.

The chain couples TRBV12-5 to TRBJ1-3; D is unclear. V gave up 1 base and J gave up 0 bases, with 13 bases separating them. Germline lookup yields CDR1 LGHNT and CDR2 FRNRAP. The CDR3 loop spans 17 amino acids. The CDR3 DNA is TGTGCTAGTGGTTTGGATCCAACGGGGAGCTCTGGAAACACCATATATTTT. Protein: CASGLDPTGSSGNTIYF.

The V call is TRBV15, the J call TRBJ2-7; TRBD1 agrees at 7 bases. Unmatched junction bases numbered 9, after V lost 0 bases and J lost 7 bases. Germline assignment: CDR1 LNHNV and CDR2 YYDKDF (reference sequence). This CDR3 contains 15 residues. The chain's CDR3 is CATSRDLEGGWEQYF. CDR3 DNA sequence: TGTGCCACCAGCAGAGATTTAGAAGGGGGCTGGGAGCAGTACTTC.

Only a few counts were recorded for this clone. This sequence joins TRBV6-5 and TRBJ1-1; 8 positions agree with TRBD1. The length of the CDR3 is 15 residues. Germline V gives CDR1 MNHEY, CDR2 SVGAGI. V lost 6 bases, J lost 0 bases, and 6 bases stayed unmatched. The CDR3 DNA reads TGTGCCAGCAGGGGCGGACAGGGAATGAACACTGAAGCTTTCTTT. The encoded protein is CASRGGQGMNTEAFF.

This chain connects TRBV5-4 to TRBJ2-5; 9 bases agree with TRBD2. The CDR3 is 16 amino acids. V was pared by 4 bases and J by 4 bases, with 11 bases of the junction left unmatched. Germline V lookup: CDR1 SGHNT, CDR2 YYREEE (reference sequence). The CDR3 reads CASSPASGTPGETQYF. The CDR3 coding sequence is TGTGCCAGCAGCCCCGCTAGCGGGACGCCAGGAGAGACCCAGTACTTC.

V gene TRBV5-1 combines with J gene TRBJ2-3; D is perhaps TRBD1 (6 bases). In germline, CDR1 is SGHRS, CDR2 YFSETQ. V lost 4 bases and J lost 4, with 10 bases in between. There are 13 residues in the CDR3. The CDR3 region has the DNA TGCGCCAGCAGCACTCAGGGGCCAGATACGCAGTATTTT. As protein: CASSTQGPDTQYF.

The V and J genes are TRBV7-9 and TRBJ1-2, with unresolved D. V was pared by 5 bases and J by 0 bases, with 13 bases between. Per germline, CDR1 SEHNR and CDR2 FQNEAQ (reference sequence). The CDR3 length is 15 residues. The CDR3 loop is CASSHGLKANYGYTF. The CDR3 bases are TGTGCCAGCAGCCATGGACTGAAAGCTAACTATGGCTACACCTTC.

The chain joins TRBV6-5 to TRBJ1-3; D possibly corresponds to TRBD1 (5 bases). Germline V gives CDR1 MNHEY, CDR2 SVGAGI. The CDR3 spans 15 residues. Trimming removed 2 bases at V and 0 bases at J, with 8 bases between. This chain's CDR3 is CASSYDRDSGNTIYF. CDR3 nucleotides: TGTGCCAGCAGTTACGACAGAGACTCTGGAAACACCATATATTTT.

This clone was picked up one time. The CDR3 coding sequence is TGTGCCAGCACCAGATATGAGGGGGACACTGAAGCTTTCTTT. Amino acid sequence: CASTRYEGDTEAFF. The chain links TRBV28 to TRBJ1-1, with D maybe TRBD1 (6 bases). The CDR3 totals 14 residues. The V gene lost 7 bases and the J gene lost 3 bases, with 15 bases spanning the gap. The germline V gene has CDR1 MDHEN and CDR2 SYDVKM.

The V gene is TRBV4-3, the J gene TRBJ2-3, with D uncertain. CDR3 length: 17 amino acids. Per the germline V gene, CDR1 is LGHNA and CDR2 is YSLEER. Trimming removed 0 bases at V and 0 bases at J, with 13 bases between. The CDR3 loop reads CASSQDWAFSSTDTQYF. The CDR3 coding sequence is TGCGCCAGCAGCCAAGATTGGGCCTTTTCTAGCACAGATACGCAGTATTTT.

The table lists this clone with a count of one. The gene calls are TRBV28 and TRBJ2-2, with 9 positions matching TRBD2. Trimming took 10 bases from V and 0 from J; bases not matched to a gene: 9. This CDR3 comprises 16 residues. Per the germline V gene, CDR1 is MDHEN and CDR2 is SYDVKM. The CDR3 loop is CATSPGLATNTGELFF. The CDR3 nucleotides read TGTGCCACCTCACCGGGACTAGCAACGAACACCGGGGAGCTGTTTTTT.

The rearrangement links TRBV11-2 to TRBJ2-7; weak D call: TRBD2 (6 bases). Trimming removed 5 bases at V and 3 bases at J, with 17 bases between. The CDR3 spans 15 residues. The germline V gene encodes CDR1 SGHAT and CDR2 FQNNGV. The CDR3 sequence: CASSPSEGSYYEQYF. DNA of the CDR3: TGTGCCAGCAGCCCTAGCGAGGGGTCATACTACGAGCAGTACTTC.

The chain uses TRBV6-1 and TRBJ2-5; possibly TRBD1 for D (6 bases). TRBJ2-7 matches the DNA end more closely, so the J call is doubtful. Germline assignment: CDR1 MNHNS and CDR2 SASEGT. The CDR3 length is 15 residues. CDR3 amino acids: CASSEVIPGDYEQYF. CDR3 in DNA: TGTGCCAGCAGTGAGGTTATCCCAGGGGACTACGAGCAGTACTTC.

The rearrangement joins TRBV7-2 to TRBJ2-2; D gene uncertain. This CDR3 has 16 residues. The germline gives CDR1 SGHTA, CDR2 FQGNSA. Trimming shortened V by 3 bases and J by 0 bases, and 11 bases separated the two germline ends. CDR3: CASSLTRYTNTGELFF. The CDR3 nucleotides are TGTGCCAGCAGCTTGACGAGGTATACGAACACCGGGGAGCTGTTTTTT.